This T cell receptor beta chain came from a study of cytomegalovirus exposure and HLA in healthy donors. Study summary: The platform used for the 120 or so validation repertoires matched that of the approximately 640 first-cohort repertoires, a later analysis reported.

The study's findings and limits: Specificity for CMV antigens was confirmed in vitro for a few of the CMV-associated chains.

The method was immunoSEQ multiplex PCR; TCRdb's version includes in-frame clones alone and lacks a portion of them. The sample shows roughly 47,000 clones, 93% of them seen only once. On this clone itself: The antigen remains undetermined.

The CDR3 has 15 amino acids. V lost 5 bases to trimming and J lost 6 bases; unmatched junction nucleotides: 6. Germline lookup yields CDR1 SGHAT and CDR2 FQNNGV. The genes are TRBV11-2 and TRBJ2-4; TRBD2 aligns across 11 bases. The sequenced material came from PBMCs. This sequence was found in a woman aged 18-29 years in good health and CMV-seronegative. In nucleotides, the CDR3 is TGTGCCAGCAGCACCTACACTAGCGGGAGAAACATTCAGTACTTC. Translating gives CASSTYTSGRNIQYF.